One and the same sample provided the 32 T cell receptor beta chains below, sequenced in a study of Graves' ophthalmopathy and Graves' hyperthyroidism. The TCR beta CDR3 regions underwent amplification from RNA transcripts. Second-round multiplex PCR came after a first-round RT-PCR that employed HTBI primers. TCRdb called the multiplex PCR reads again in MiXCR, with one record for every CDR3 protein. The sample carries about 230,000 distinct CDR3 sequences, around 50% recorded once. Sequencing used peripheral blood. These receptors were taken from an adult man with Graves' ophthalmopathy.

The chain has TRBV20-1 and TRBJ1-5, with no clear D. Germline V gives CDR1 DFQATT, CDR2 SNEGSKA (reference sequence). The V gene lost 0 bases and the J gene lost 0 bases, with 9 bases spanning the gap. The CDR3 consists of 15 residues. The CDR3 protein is CSARDQTNSNQPQHF. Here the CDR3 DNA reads TGCAGTGCTAGAGATCAGACAAATAGCAATCAGCCCCAGCATTTT.

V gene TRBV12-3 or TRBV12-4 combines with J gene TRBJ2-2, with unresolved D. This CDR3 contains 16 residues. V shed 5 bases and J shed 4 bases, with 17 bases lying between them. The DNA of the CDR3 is TGTGCCAGCAGTCGACCCCTCCTAGACGGCACCGGGGAGCTGTTTTTT. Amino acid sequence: CASSRPLLDGTGELFF.

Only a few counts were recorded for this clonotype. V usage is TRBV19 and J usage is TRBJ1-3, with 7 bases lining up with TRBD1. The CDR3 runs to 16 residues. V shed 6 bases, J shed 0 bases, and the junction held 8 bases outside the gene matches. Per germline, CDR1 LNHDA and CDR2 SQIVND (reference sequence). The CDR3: CASRPGTAFSGNTIYF. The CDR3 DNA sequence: TGTGCCAGTAGGCCCGGGACAGCTTTCTCTGGAAACACCATATATTTT.

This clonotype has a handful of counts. DNA of the CDR3: TGCAGTGCCCAAAGACAGTCCGCTCGTACTGAAGCTTTCTTT. The encoded protein is CSAQRQSARTEAFF. The chain recombines TRBV20-1 with TRBJ1-1, with D possibly matching TRBD1 (5 bases). The CDR3 covers 14 residues. Germline loops: CDR1 DFQATT, CDR2 SNEGSKA (reference sequence). With 6 bases removed from V and 5 bases from J, the gap between germline ends came to 19 bases.

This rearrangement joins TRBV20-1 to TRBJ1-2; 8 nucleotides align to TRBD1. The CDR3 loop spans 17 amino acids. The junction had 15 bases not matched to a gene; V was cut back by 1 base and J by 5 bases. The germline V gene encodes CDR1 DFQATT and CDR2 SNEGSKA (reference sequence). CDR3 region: CSARGSGGEWAGYGYTF. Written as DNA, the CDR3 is TGCAGTGCTAGAGGATCAGGGGGCGAGTGGGCAGGGTATGGCTACACCTTC.

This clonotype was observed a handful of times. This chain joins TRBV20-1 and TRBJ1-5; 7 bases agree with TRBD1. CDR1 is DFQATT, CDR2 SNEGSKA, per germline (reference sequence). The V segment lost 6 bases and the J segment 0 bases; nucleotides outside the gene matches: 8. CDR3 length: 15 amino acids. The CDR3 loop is CSAQGVDDSNQPQHF. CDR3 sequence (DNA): TGCAGTGCCCAGGGGGTCGACGATAGCAATCAGCCCCAGCATTTT.

The CDR3, as DNA: TGCGCCAGCAGCTCGAGCGGGATCCAAGAGACCCAGTACTTC. Its translation is CASSSSGIQETQYF. The J gene is TRBJ2-5, the V gene TRBV5-1, with TRBD2 matching over 7 bases. Losses at the gene ends were 3 bases for V and 1 base for J; bases not matched to a gene: 3. Germline CDR1 SGHRS, CDR2 YFSETQ. The CDR3 contains 14 residues.

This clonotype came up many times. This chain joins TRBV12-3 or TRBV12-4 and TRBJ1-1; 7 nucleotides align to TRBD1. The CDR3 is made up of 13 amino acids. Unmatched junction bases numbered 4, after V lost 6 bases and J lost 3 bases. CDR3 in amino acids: CASSTQGDTEAFF. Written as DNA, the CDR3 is TGTGCCAGCAGCACCCAGGGGGACACTGAAGCTTTCTTT.

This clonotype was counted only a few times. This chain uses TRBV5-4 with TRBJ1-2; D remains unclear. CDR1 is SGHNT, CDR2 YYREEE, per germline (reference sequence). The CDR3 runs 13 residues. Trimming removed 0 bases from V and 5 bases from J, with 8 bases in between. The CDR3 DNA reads TGTGCCAGCAGCTTGGGTAGTGGTTATGGCTACACCTTC. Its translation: CASSLGSGYGYTF. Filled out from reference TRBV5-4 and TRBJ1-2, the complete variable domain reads ETGVTQSPTHLIKTRGQQVTLRCSSQSGHNTVSWYQQALGQGPQFIFQYYREEENGRGNFPPRFSGLQFPNYSSELNVNALELDDSALYLCASSLGSGYGYTFGSGTRLTVV.

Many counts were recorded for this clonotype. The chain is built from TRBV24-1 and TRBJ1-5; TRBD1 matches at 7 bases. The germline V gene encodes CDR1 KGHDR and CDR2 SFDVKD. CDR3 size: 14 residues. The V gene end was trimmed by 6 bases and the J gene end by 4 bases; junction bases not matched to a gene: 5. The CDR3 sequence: CATSKGTANQPQHF. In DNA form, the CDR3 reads TGTGCCACCAGTAAAGGGACAGCTAATCAGCCCCAGCATTTT.

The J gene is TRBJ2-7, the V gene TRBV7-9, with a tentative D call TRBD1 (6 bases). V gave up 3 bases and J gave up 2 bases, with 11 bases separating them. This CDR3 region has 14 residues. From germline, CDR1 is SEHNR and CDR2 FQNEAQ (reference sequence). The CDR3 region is CASSFGGQPYEQYF. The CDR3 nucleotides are TGTGCCAGCAGCTTTGGCGGACAGCCCTACGAGCAGTACTTC. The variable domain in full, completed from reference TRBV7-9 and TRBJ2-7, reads DTGVSQNPRHKITKRGQNVTFRCDPISEHNRLYWYRQTLGQGPEFLTYFQNEAQLEKSRLLSDRFSAERPKGSFSTLEIQRTEQGDSAMYLCASSFGGQPYEQYFGPGTRLTVT.

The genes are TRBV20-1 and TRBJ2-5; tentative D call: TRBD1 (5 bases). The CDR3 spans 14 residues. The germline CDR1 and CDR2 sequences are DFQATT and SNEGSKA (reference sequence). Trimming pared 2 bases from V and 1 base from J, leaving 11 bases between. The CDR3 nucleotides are TGCAGTGCTAGATTGATAGGGGCCCAAGAGACCCAGTACTTC. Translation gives CSARLIGAQETQYF.

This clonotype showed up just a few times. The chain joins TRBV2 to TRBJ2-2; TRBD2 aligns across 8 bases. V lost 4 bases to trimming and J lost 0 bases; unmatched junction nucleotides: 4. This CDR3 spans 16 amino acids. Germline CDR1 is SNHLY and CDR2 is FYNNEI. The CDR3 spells CASSVLAESNTGELFF. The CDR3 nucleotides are TGTGCCAGCAGTGTACTAGCGGAGTCGAACACCGGGGAGCTGTTTTTT.

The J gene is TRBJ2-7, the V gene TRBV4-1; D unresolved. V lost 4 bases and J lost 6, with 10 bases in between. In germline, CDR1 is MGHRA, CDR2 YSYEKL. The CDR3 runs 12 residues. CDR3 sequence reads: CASSPPGAEQYF. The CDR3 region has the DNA TGCGCCAGCAGCCCCCCCGGCGCCGAGCAGTACTTC.

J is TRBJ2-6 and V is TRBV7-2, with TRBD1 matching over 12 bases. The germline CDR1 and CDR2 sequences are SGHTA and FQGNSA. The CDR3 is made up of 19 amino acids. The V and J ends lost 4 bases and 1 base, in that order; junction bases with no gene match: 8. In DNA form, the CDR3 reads TGTGCCAGCAGCTCACCCCGGGACAGGGGGCGTTCTGGGGCCAACGTCCTGACTTTC. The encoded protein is CASSSPRDRGRSGANVLTF.

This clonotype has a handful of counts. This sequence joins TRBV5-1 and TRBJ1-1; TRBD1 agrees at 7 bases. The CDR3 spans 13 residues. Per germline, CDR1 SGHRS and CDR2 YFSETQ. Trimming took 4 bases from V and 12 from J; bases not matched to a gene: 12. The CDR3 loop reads CASSGLTGDETFF. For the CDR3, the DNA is TGCGCCAGCAGCGGGCTTACAGGGGATGAGACTTTCTTT.

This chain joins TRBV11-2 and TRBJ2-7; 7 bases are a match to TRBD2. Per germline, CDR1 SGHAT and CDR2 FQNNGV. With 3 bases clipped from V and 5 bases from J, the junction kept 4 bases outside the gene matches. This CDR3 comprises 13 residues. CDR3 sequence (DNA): TGTGCCAGCAGCTTTTCTCGGGGGGACGAGCAGTACTTC. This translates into CASSFSRGDEQYF.

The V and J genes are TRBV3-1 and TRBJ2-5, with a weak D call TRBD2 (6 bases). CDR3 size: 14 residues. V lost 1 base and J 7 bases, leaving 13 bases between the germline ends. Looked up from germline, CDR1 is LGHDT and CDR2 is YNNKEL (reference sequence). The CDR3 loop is CASSQGPQGGTQYF. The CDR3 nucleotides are TGTGCCAGCAGCCAAGGACCCCAGGGAGGGACCCAGTACTTC.

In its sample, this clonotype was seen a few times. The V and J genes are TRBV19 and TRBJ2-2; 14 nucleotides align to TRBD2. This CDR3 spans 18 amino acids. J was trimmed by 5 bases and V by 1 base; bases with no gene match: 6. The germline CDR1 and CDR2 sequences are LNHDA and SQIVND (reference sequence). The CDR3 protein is CASSIARGLAGGTGELFF. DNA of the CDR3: TGTGCCAGTAGTATAGCTCGTGGACTAGCGGGAGGTACCGGGGAGCTGTTTTTT.

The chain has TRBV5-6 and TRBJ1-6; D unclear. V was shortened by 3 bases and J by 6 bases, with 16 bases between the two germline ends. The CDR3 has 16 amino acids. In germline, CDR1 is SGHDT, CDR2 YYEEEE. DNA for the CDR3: TGTGCCAGCAGCTCTACGACACCCACGGGTAATTCACCCCTCCACTTT. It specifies CASSSTTPTGNSPLHF.

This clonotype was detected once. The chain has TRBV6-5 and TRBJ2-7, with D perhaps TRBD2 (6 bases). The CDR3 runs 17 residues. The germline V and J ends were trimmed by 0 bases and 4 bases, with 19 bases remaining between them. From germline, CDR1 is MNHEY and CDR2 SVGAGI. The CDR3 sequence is CASSYSRDLKGGYEQYF. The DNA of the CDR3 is TGTGCCAGCAGTTACTCGAGAGATCTCAAAGGAGGGTACGAGCAGTACTTC.

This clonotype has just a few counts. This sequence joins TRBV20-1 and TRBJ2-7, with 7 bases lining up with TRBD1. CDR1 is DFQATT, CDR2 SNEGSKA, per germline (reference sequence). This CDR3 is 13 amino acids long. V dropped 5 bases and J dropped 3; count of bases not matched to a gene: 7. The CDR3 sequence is CSAQDRLSYEQYF. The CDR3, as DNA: TGCAGTGCTCAGGACAGGTTGAGCTACGAGCAGTACTTC.

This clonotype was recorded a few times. The CDR3 protein is CASSLVTGWRQPQHF. DNA for the CDR3: TGCGCCAGCAGCCTCGTGACAGGCTGGCGGCAGCCCCAGCATTTT. The chain couples TRBV4-3 to TRBJ1-5; possibly TRBD1 for D (6 bases). Germline assignment: CDR1 LGHNA and CDR2 YSLEER. With 4 bases removed from V and 7 bases from J, the gap between germline ends came to 17 bases. The CDR3 spans 15 residues.

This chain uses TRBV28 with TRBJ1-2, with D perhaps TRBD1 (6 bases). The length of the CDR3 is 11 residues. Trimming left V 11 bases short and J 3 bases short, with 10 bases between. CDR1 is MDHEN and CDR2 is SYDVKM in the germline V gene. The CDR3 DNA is TGTGCCGAGGGGGGTTACTATGGCTACACCTTC. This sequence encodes CAEGGYYGYTF.

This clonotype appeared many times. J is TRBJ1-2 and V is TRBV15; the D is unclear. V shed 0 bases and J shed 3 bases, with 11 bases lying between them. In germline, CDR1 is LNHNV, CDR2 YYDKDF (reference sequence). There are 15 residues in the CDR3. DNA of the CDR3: TGTGCCACCAGCAGAGATGGAGGGTTTTACTATGGCTACACCTTC. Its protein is CATSRDGGFYYGYTF.

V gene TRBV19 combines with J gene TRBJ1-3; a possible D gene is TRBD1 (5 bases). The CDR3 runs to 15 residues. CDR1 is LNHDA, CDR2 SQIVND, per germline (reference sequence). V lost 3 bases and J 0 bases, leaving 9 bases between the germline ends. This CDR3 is CASSMRGTSGNTIYF. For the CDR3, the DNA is TGTGCCAGTAGTATGAGGGGCACCTCTGGAAACACCATATATTTT.

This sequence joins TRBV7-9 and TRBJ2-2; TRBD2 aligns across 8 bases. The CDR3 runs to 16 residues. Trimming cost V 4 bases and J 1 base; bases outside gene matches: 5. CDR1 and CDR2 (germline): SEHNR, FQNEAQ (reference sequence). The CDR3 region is CASSSQTSENTGELFF. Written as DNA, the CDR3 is TGTGCCAGCAGCTCTCAGACTAGCGAGAACACCGGGGAGCTGTTTTTT. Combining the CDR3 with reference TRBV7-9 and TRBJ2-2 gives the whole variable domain DTGVSQNPRHKITKRGQNVTFRCDPISEHNRLYWYRQTLGQGPEFLTYFQNEAQLEKSRLLSDRFSAERPKGSFSTLEIQRTEQGDSAMYLCASSSQTSENTGELFFGEGSRLTVL.

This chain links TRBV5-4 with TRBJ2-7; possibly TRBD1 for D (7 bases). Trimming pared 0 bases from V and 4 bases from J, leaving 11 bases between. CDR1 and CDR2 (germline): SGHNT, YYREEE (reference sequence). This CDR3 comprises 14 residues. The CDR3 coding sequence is TGTGCCAGCAGCTTGGTGCAGGGGGGATACGAGCAGTACTTC. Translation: CASSLVQGGYEQYF.

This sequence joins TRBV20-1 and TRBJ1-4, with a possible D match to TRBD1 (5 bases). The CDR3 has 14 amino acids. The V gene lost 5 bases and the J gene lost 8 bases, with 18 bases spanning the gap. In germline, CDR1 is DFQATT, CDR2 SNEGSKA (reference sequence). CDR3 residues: CSAHPGPTAEKLFF. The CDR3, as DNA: TGCAGTGCTCATCCGGGACCGACGGCGGAAAAACTGTTTTTT.

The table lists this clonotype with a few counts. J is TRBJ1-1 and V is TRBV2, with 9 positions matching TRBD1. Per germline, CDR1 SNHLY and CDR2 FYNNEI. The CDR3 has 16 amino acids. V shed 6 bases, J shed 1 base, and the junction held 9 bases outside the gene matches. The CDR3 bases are TGTGCCAGCAGGGGACAGGGAAAGGGACAGAACACTGAAGCTTTCTTT. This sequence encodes CASRGQGKGQNTEAFF.

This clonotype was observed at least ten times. DNA for the CDR3: TGTGCCACCAGTGATGAGTTTAATGAAAAACTGTTTTTT. Translation: CATSDEFNEKLFF. This chain connects TRBV24-1 to TRBJ1-4; no firm D call. The CDR3 is made up of 13 amino acids. Trimming stripped 3 bases from V and 4 bases from J, with 5 bases between. The germline gives CDR1 KGHDR, CDR2 SFDVKD.

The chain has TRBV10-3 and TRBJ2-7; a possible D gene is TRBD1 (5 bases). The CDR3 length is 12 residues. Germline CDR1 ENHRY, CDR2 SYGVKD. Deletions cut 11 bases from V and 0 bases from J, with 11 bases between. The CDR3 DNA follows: TGTGCCGTGGCAGGGCGCTCCTACGAGCAGTACTTC. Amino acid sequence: CAVAGRSYEQYF.